The 15 T cell receptor beta chains given below trace back to one sample, sequenced in a study of monozygotic twins with cystic fibrosis. Profiled with immunoSEQ multiplex PCR; TCRdb holds only in-frame clones, not every one. The sample carries some 32,000 clones, just over 95% recorded once. The sequenced material came from blood. These TCRs come from a girl aged 2 to 9 with cystic fibrosis.

The chain uses TRBV30 and TRBJ1-2; the D is unclear. This CDR3 contains 13 residues. Trimming took 2 bases from V and 5 from J, leaving 12 bases between them. Germline CDR1 is GTSNPN and CDR2 is SVGIG (reference sequence). The chain's CDR3 is CAWSLRGLYGYTF. The CDR3 DNA sequence: TGTGCCTGGAGTCTCAGAGGGTTATATGGCTACACCTTC.

The chain uses TRBV30 and TRBJ1-6, with D possibly being TRBD1 (5 bases). This CDR3 is built from 13 residues. The germline CDR1 and CDR2 sequences are GTSNPN and SVGIG (reference sequence). V was shortened by 3 bases and J by 4 bases, with 7 bases between the two germline ends. CDR3 nucleotides: TGTGCCTGGAGGGACACGTATAATTCACCCCTCCACTTT. It translates to CAWRDTYNSPLHF.

The chain links TRBV4-1 to TRBJ1-5; D remains ambiguous. This CDR3 has 16 amino acids. The V end was cut by 0 bases, the J end by 6 bases, with 15 bases between. Germline CDR1 is MGHRA and CDR2 is YSYEKL. The CDR3 loop is CASSQDQVDVAQPQHF. DNA of the CDR3: TGCGCCAGCAGCCAAGACCAAGTCGACGTCGCTCAGCCCCAGCATTTT.

This rearrangement joins TRBV11-2 to TRBJ2-7; 9 bases match TRBD2. CDR1 and CDR2 from the germline V gene are SGHAT and FQNNGV. V gave up 4 bases and J gave up 2 bases; unmatched junction bases: 6. This CDR3 region has 15 residues. The CDR3 region is CASSSIAGETYEQYF. The CDR3 DNA reads as TGTGCCAGCAGCTCGATAGCGGGGGAAACCTACGAGCAGTACTTC. Variable domain in full (rest from reference TRBV11-2 and TRBJ2-7): EAGVAQSPRYKIIEKRQSVAFWCNPISGHATLYWYQQILGQGPKLLIQFQNNGVVDDSQLPKDRFSAERLKGVDSTLKIQPAKLEDSAVYLCASSSIAGETYEQYFGPGTRLTVT.

This chain connects TRBV7-9 to TRBJ1-5, with TRBD1 matching 8 bases. The ends lost 5 bases at V and 9 bases at J; junction bases unmatched: 12. Germline CDR1 and CDR2: SEHNR and FQNEAQ (reference sequence). The CDR3 spans 15 residues. The CDR3 bases are TGTGCCAGCAGCCACGGGACAGGAGTTCTTCGGCCCCAGCATTTT. As protein: CASSHGTGVLRPQHF.

V is TRBV27 and J is TRBJ1-6, with 7 bases identical to TRBD1. Germline values: CDR1 MNHEY, CDR2 SMNVEV (reference sequence). This CDR3 comprises 14 residues. Unmatched junction bases numbered 5, after V lost 10 bases and J lost 2 bases. CDR3 in amino acids: CATPGTAYNSPLHF. The CDR3 DNA reads as TGTGCCACTCCTGGGACAGCCTATAATTCACCCCTCCACTTT.

V usage is TRBV13 and J usage is TRBJ2-5, with D maybe TRBD2 (5 bases). V lost 3 bases and J lost 0, with 14 bases in between. The CDR3 has 16 residues. The V gene's germline CDR1 is PRHDT and CDR2 FYEKMQ (reference sequence). CDR3 sequence: CASSFARGQHQETQYF. CDR3 sequence (DNA): TGTGCCAGCAGCTTCGCCCGGGGTCAGCACCAAGAGACCCAGTACTTC.

This chain links TRBV6-1 with TRBJ1-4; no firm D call. The CDR3 extends over 11 amino acids. Trimming pared 4 bases from V and 11 bases from J, leaving 8 bases between. Germline CDR1 and CDR2: MNHNS and SASEGT. In nucleotides, the CDR3 is TGTGCCAGCAGTGCGGAAGTGAAACTGTTTTTT. Translation gives CASSAEVKLFF.

The chain carries TRBV18 and TRBJ2-7, with 9 bases fitting TRBD2. Germline CDR1 and CDR2: KGHSH and LQKENI. This CDR3 is 15 amino acids long. Trimming took 2 bases from V and 3 from J; bases not matched to a gene: 5. CDR3 in amino acids: CASSPSLSGSYEQYF. For the CDR3, the DNA is TGTGCCAGCTCACCATCTCTTAGCGGGAGCTACGAGCAGTACTTC.

On this clone itself: The DNA is omitted, as the CDR3 cannot be located on it reliably, and the CDR3 follows TCRdb's listing. The chain's CDR3 is CASSTPYPIVAGGTEAFF. The chain is built from TRBV21-1 and TRBJ1-1; no check of the table's D call, TRBD1, against the DNA was made. TRBV21-1 is a documented pseudogene. A total of 18 residues make up the CDR3, ends included.

The chain is built from TRBV7-2 and TRBJ2-2, with 9 bases that match TRBD2. The germline CDR1 and CDR2 sequences are SGHTA and FQGNSA. The CDR3 contains 14 residues. V lost 6 bases to trimming and J lost 3 bases; unmatched junction nucleotides: 2. Here the CDR3 DNA reads TGTGCCAGCAGGGCGGGAGGGGACACCGGGGAGCTGTTTTTT. It is translated as CASRAGGDTGELFF.

V and J are TRBV28 and TRBJ2-3, with no clear D. V was cut by 3 bases and J by 2 bases, with 9 bases left in between. From germline, CDR1 is MDHEN and CDR2 SYDVKM. The CDR3 length is 14 residues. The chain's CDR3 is CASSFSRITDTQYF. The CDR3 DNA is TGTGCCAGCAGTTTTAGCAGGATCACAGATACGCAGTATTTT. Full variable domain (remainder filled in from reference TRBV28 and TRBJ2-3): DVKVTQSSRYLVKRTGEKVFLECVQDMDHENMFWYRQDPGLGLRLIYFSYDVKMKEKGDIPEGYSVSREKKERFSLILESASTNQTSMYLCASSFSRITDTQYFGPGTRLTVL.

The chain combines TRBV4-1 with TRBJ1-4, with TRBD1 identical over 8 bases. V shed 3 bases and J 7 bases; nucleotides not matched to a gene: 19. Germline loops: CDR1 MGHRA, CDR2 YSYEKL. The CDR3 runs to 19 residues. This chain's CDR3 is CASSQGTGTGLPGGEKLFF. The DNA for the CDR3 is TGCGCCAGCAGCCAGGGTACCGGGACAGGCCTCCCGGGGGGTGAAAAACTGTTTTTT.

This CDR3 reads CSVGRGGTLTDTQYF. The CDR3 coding sequence is TGCAGCGTCGGCCGGGGCGGGACCTTAACAGATACGCAGTATTTT. This chain links TRBV29-1 with TRBJ2-3; the D gene is possibly TRBD2 (6 bases). The V end lost 6 bases, the J end lost 3 bases, and 19 bases lay between the germline ends. CDR1 and CDR2 from the germline V gene are SQVTM and ANQGSEA. This CDR3 has 15 residues.

The rearrangement links TRBV6-5 to TRBJ2-2; no firm D call. Trimming left V 0 bases short and J 6 bases short, with 14 bases between. CDR1 and CDR2 from the germline V gene are MNHEY and SVGAGI. The CDR3 totals 16 residues. CDR3 in DNA: TGTGCCAGCAGTTACTCGGGCAGATCGGTACCCGGGGAGCTGTTTTTT. Its protein product is CASSYSGRSVPGELFF.